A single sample gave rise to the 31 T cell receptor beta chains below, sequenced in a study of blood T cells in healthy people across ages. Primed by a sample-barcoded 5' primer and a J-beta primer mix, a second PCR proceeded for roughly 7 to 11 cycles. TCRdb processed the 5' RACE reads anew with MiXCR; each CDR3 protein has one entry. This table holds 780,000 or so distinct CDR3 sequences, about 53% found once. Specimen: blood. These receptors were taken from a man aged 80 or over in good health.

The chain recombines TRBV2 with TRBJ1-4; D is undetermined. The V and J ends lost 6 bases and 6 bases respectively, with 11 bases between them. Germline V gene lookup returns CDR1 SNHLY and CDR2 FYNNEI. The CDR3 extends over 13 amino acids. The CDR3 here is CASSPGPYEKLFF. CDR3 in DNA: TGTGCCAGCAGCCCCGGGCCGTATGAAAAACTGTTTTTT.

V gene TRBV19 combines with J gene TRBJ2-7; perhaps D is TRBD1 or TRBD2 (6 bases each). The J call is in doubt because the DNA end fits TRBJ2-4 better. Germline V CDR1 and CDR2: LNHDA, SQIVND (reference sequence). The CDR3 totals 19 residues. The CDR3 DNA is TGTGCCAGTAGTATAGACCTGGACAATGCGGGACAACACAAAAACATTCAGTACTTC. This gives the protein CASSIDLDNAGQHKNIQYF.

V and J are TRBV7-9 and TRBJ2-1; 9 nucleotides align to TRBD1. Looked up from germline, CDR1 is SEHNR and CDR2 is FQNEAQ (reference sequence). The CDR3 is 14 amino acids. V shed 5 bases and J 10 bases; nucleotides not matched to a gene: 9. CDR3 sequence: CASSPGTGLYEQFF. The CDR3 coding sequence is TGTGCCAGCAGCCCCGGGACAGGGCTCTACGAGCAGTTCTTC.

J is TRBJ2-4 and V is TRBV7-9; 7 nucleotides align to TRBD2. V was pared by 5 bases and J by 13 bases, with 14 bases of the junction left unmatched. The germline gives CDR1 SEHNR, CDR2 FQNEAQ (reference sequence). The CDR3 spans 14 residues. CDR3 region: CASSLAKRAGEQYF. For the CDR3, the DNA is TGTGCCAGCAGCCTGGCCAAACGGGCGGGAGAGCAGTACTTC. The full variable domain, in which reference TRBV7-9 and TRBJ2-4 provide the parts outside the CDR3, is DTGVSQNPRHKITKRGQNVTFRCDPISEHNRLYWYRQTLGQGPEFLTYFQNEAQLEKSRLLSDRFSAERPKGSFSTLEIQRTEQGDSAMYLCASSLAKRAGEQYFGAGTRLSVL.

V gene TRBV9 combines with J gene TRBJ2-5; 8 bases line up with TRBD1. Trimming at V came to 0 bases and at J to 11 bases, leaving 18 bases not matched to a gene. The CDR3 extends over 17 amino acids. CDR1 and CDR2 (germline): SGDLS, YYNGEE. The CDR3 sequence: CASSVDGTGWLLREQYF. CDR3 sequence (DNA): TGTGCCAGCAGCGTAGACGGGACAGGATGGCTGTTACGAGAGCAGTACTTC.

J is TRBJ2-7 and V is TRBV20-1; 12 bases are shared with TRBD2. The V segment lost 3 bases and the J segment 7 bases; nucleotides outside the gene matches: 7. Germline V lookup: CDR1 DFQATT, CDR2 SNEGSKA (reference sequence). This CDR3 is built from 14 residues. The CDR3 DNA follows: TGCAGTGCTAGCTGGACTAGCGGGAACGATGAGCAGTACTTC. It yields the protein CSASWTSGNDEQYF.

This rearrangement joins TRBV27 to TRBJ2-4; 9 bases line up with TRBD1. Trimming cost V 5 bases and J 7 bases; bases outside gene matches: 6. The germline V gene has CDR1 MNHEY and CDR2 SMNVEV (reference sequence). CDR3 size: 14 residues. This CDR3 is CASSPPGQGNIQYF. The CDR3 region has the DNA TGTGCCAGCAGTCCTCCGGGACAGGGTAACATTCAGTACTTC.

This clonotype has a handful of counts. The V and J genes are TRBV7-3 and TRBJ1-1; D possibly corresponds to TRBD1 (5 bases). The germline V gene encodes CDR1 SGHTA and CDR2 FQGTGA. The CDR3 totals 16 residues. Trimming stripped 4 bases from V and 4 bases from J, with 19 bases between. For the CDR3, the DNA is TGTGCCAGCAGCTCCGGTGGGGGAGCGATGAGCACTGAAGCTTTCTTT. Residues: CASSSGGGAMSTEAFF.

V is TRBV7-3 and J is TRBJ1-1, with a weak D call TRBD1 (5 bases). CDR1 is SGHTA and CDR2 is FQGTGA in the germline V gene. CDR3 size: 15 residues. The V and J ends lost 0 bases and 1 base respectively, with 9 bases between them. The CDR3 DNA reads as TGTGCCAGCAGCTTAACGGGGGGGGAGAACACTGAAGCTTTCTTT. Its protein is CASSLTGGENTEAFF.

The genes are TRBV2 and TRBJ2-1, with D perhaps matching TRBD1 (6 bases). The last part of the DNA fits TRBJ2-7 better; the J call may be wrong. The germline gives CDR1 SNHLY, CDR2 FYNNEI. The length of the CDR3 is 15 residues. The CDR3 loop reads CASRANRVSYNEQYF. The CDR3 coding sequence is TGTGCCAGCAGAGCCAACAGGGTCTCCTACAATGAGCAGTACTTC.

The chain joins TRBV28 to TRBJ1-1; TRBD1 is a possible D gene (6 bases). V was trimmed by 10 bases and J by 5 bases, leaving 20 bases between them. CDR3 length: 14 amino acids. Germline V lookup: CDR1 MDHEN, CDR2 SYDVKM. The CDR3 protein is CAIQVGGGATEAFF. CDR3 nucleotide sequence: TGTGCCATCCAAGTTGGGGGGGGCGCGACTGAAGCTTTCTTT. The full variable domain, completed using reference TRBV28 and TRBJ1-1, is DVKVTQSSRYLVKRTGEKVFLECVQDMDHENMFWYRQDPGLGLRLIYFSYDVKMKEKGDIPEGYSVSREKKERFSLILESASTNQTSMYLCAIQVGGGATEAFFGQGTRLTVV.

This clonotype was detected only a few times. This chain links TRBV7-8 with TRBJ2-1; no reliable D call. Germline V gene data show CDR1 as SGHVS and CDR2 as FQNEAQ. The CDR3 runs 16 residues. Trimming took off 1 base at V and 2 bases at J, with 12 bases between the two ends. CDR3: CASSLGRLAPYNEQFF. The CDR3 nucleotides are TGTGCCAGCAGCTTAGGGAGACTCGCTCCCTACAATGAGCAGTTCTTC.

The V call is TRBV29-1, the J call TRBJ1-1; TRBD1 might be the D (6 bases). V lost 6 bases, J lost 5 bases, and 19 bases lay in between. Germline V CDR1 and CDR2: SQVTM, ANQGSEA. This CDR3 region has 14 residues. The CDR3 here is CSVSAGGRGTEAFF. The CDR3 nucleotides are TGCAGCGTCTCAGCTGGGGGCCGGGGGACTGAAGCTTTCTTT.

A few counts support this clonotype. The chain has TRBV4-1 and TRBJ2-4; D is uncertain. Trimming left V 0 bases short and J 0 bases short, with 9 bases between. Germline assignment: CDR1 MGHRA and CDR2 YSYEKL. The CDR3 totals 16 residues. CDR3 sequence: CASSQDLPLAKNIQYF. The CDR3 bases are TGCGCCAGCAGCCAAGATCTACCGCTAGCCAAAAACATTCAGTACTTC.

The genes are TRBV28 and TRBJ1-5, with D unclear. Germline CDR1 reads MDHEN; CDR2 reads SYDVKM. The CDR3 is 16 residues long. V gave up 4 bases and J gave up 2 bases, with 15 bases separating them. DNA of the CDR3: TGTGCCAGCAGTTCCTCCGGAGGGTATCGCAATCAGCCCCAGCATTTT. It yields the protein CASSSSGGYRNQPQHF. The full variable domain, its missing parts supplied by reference TRBV28 and TRBJ1-5, is DVKVTQSSRYLVKRTGEKVFLECVQDMDHENMFWYRQDPGLGLRLIYFSYDVKMKEKGDIPEGYSVSREKKERFSLILESASTNQTSMYLCASSSSGGYRNQPQHFGDGTRLSIL.

Concerning this clonotype: Sequence at one end of the junction differs from germline and may be a read error. The V call is TRBV6-1, the J call TRBJ2-5; the D gene is possibly TRBD1 (6 bases). The CDR3 sequence is 13 residues long. Germline values: CDR1 MNHNS, CDR2 SASEGT. CDR3 sequence: CASSQAQGMVKYF. CDR3 DNA: TGTGCCAGCAGTCAAGCTCAGGGGATGGTGAAGTACTTC.

The chain links TRBV20-1 to TRBJ2-1; TRBD2 agrees at 10 bases. This CDR3 is built from 13 residues. The trim removed 6 bases at V and 9 bases at J, leaving 8 bases unmatched. The germline V gene has CDR1 DFQATT and CDR2 SNEGSKA (reference sequence). This CDR3 is CSAPSGRAFEQFF. CDR3 nucleotide sequence: TGCAGTGCCCCAAGCGGGAGGGCCTTTGAGCAGTTCTTC.

The chain links TRBV20-1 to TRBJ1-1, with D unresolved. Deletions cut 5 bases from V and 5 bases from J, with 9 bases between. This CDR3 region has 11 residues. Germline CDR1 DFQATT, CDR2 SNEGSKA (reference sequence). CDR3 sequence (DNA): TGCAGTGCTTCGGTCGCGACTGAAGCTTTCTTT. This encodes CSASVATEAFF.

The J gene is TRBJ2-5, the V gene TRBV20-1; 11 positions agree with TRBD2. The DNA matches TRBJ2-7 better at its end, which makes the J call doubtful. The CDR3 spans 14 residues. Germline values: CDR1 DFQATT, CDR2 SNEGSKA (reference sequence). The CDR3 is CSAGTSGGGIEQYF. In nucleotides, the CDR3 is TGCAGTGCCGGGACTAGCGGAGGGGGCATCGAGCAGTACTTC.

The CDR3 loop is CASSVPVQGGGYTF. CDR3 sequence (DNA): TGTGCCAGCAGCGTCCCAGTCCAGGGAGGCGGCTACACCTTC. The chain links TRBV21-1 to TRBJ1-2; the DNA was not used to check the table's D call, TRBD1. TRBV21-1 is listed as a pseudogene. The CDR3 is made up of 14 amino acids.

The chain combines TRBV6-5 with TRBJ2-1; tentative D call: TRBD2 (5 bases). The germline V and J ends were trimmed by 2 bases and 0 bases, with 8 bases remaining between them. The CDR3 runs 15 residues. The germline V gene has CDR1 MNHEY and CDR2 SVGAGI. The CDR3, as DNA: TGTGCCAGCAGTTACCTGGGGAGCTCCTACAATGAGCAGTTCTTC. Translated: CASSYLGSSYNEQFF.

This chain connects TRBV27 to TRBJ1-2; TRBD1 aligns across 9 bases. This CDR3 has 15 residues. J was trimmed by 3 bases and V by 5 bases; bases with no gene match: 7. Germline CDR1 is MNHEY and CDR2 is SMNVEV (reference sequence). The CDR3 sequence is CASSAGQGAYYGYTF. CDR3 sequence (DNA): TGTGCCAGCAGTGCGGGACAGGGCGCTTACTATGGCTACACCTTC.

This chain joins TRBV7-3 and TRBJ2-3; 7 positions match TRBD1. The trim removed 4 bases at V and 6 bases at J, leaving 10 bases unmatched. This CDR3 spans 15 amino acids. CDR1 and CDR2 (germline): SGHTA, FQGTGA. The CDR3 nucleotides are TGTGCCAGCAGCTCGGGACAGCGAGCGATGGATACGCAGTATTTT. Protein product: CASSSGQRAMDTQYF.

Of note for this clonotype: One junction end does not reproduce the germline sequence, and a read error may be involved. The rearrangement joins TRBV6-5 to TRBJ2-1; the D is unclear. CDR1 MNHEY and CDR2 SVGAGI come from the germline V gene. The CDR3 runs to 14 residues. CDR3 region: CASSLQSSYHEQFF. The CDR3 nucleotides are TGTGCCAGCAGCCTACAGAGCTCCTACCATGAGCAGTTCTTC.

V gene TRBV10-3 combines with J gene TRBJ1-2, with D tentatively TRBD1 (6 bases). Trimming stripped 2 bases from V and 4 bases from J, with 11 bases between. The CDR3 has 14 amino acids. CDR1 ENHRY and CDR2 SYGVKD come from the germline V gene. CDR3 protein: CAISEDGGGYGYTF. CDR3 DNA sequence: TGTGCCATCAGTGAGGACGGGGGCGGCTATGGCTACACCTTC.

This clonotype was detected only a few times. The V and J genes are TRBV29-1 and TRBJ2-1; D remains unclear. This CDR3 is built from 13 residues. V was clipped by 3 bases and J by 9 bases, with 15 bases between them. From germline, CDR1 is SQVTM and CDR2 ANQGSEA. CDR3 DNA: TGCAGCGTTGATCGGACCACATTGGGTGAGCAGTTCTTC. It specifies CSVDRTTLGEQFF.

This clonotype was detected only a few times. This chain links TRBV5-1 with TRBJ2-1, with TRBD1 matching over 7 bases. With V trimmed by 0 bases and J by 9 bases, 12 bases remained unmatched. This CDR3 comprises 16 residues. Germline V gene lookup returns CDR1 SGHRS and CDR2 YFSETQ. CDR3 loop: CASSLGWTGRTTEQFF. In DNA form, the CDR3 reads TGCGCCAGCAGCTTGGGATGGACAGGACGTACAACTGAGCAGTTCTTC.

The chain recombines TRBV25-1 with TRBJ2-1; TRBD2 matches 10 bases. Germline loops: CDR1 MGHDK, CDR2 SYGVNS. V lost 2 bases and J lost 8; bases outside the gene matches: 6. The CDR3 covers 15 residues. The CDR3 coding sequence is TGTGCCAGCAGTGAAGGTCTAGCGGGAGTCGATGAGCAGTTCTTC. Protein: CASSEGLAGVDEQFF.

CDR3 sequence: CASSPTAGSYNEQYF. Written as DNA, the CDR3 is TGTGCCAGCAGTCCGACTGCGGGTTCCTACAATGAGCAGTACTTC. The rearrangement uses TRBV25-1 and TRBJ2-5; D is perhaps TRBD2 (5 bases). The germline V gene encodes CDR1 MGHDK and CDR2 SYGVNS. The CDR3 is 15 residues long. V was cut by 5 bases and J by 11 bases, with 24 bases left in between.

CDR3 nucleotides: TGTGCCAGCAGTCCCCGGACTCCACACGAGCAGTACTTC. Translating gives CASSPRTPHEQYF. V and J are TRBV27 and TRBJ2-7; a possible D gene is TRBD2 (5 bases). V was pared by 5 bases and J by 5 bases, with 13 bases between. The germline V gene encodes CDR1 MNHEY and CDR2 SMNVEV (reference sequence). This CDR3 contains 13 residues.

The V call is TRBV2, the J call TRBJ1-2; perhaps TRBD1 as D (6 bases). Trimming cost V 8 bases and J 2 bases, with 18 bases left between them. Germline V gene sequence: CDR1 SNHLY, CDR2 FYNNEI. The CDR3 has 15 residues. The CDR3 sequence is CASGGADRPNYGYTF. The CDR3 DNA follows: TGTGCCAGCGGGGGGGCCGACCGCCCGAACTATGGCTACACCTTC.